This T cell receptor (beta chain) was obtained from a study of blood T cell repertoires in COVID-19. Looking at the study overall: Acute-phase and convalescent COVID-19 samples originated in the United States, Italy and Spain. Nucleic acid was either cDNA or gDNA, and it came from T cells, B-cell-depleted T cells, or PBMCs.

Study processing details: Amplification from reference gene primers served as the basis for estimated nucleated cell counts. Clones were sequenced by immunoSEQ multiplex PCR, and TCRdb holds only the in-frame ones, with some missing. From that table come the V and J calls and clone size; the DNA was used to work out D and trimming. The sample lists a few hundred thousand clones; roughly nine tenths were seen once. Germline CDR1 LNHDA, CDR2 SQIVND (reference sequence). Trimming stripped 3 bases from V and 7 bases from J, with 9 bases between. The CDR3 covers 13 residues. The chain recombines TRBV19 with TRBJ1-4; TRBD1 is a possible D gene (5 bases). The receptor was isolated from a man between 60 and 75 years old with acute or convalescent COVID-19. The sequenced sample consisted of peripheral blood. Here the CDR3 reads CASSISQGEKLFF. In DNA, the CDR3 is TGTGCCAGTAGTATTTCGCAGGGTGAAAAACTGTTTTTT.